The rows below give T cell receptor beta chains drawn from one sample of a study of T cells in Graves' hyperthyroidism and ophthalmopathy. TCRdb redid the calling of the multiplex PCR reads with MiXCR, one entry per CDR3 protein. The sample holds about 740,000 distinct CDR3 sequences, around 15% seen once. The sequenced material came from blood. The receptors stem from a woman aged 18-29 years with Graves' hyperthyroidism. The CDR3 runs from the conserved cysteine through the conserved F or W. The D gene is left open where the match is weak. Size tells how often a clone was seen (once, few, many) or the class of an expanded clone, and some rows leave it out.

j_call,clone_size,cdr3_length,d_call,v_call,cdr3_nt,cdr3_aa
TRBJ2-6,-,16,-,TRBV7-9,TGTGCCAGCAGCTTGAAGGGCCTCTCTGGGGCCAACGTCCTGACTTTC,CASSLKGLSGANVLTF
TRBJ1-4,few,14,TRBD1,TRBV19,TGTGCCAGTAGTCACGGACAGGGGAATGAAAAACTGTTTTTT,CASSHGQGNEKLFF
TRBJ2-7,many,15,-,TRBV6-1,TGTGCCAGCAGGCCACCGGGACGGAACTCCTACGAGCAGTACTTC,CASRPPGRNSYEQYF
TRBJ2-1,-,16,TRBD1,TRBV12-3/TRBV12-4,TGTGCCACCTCGATAACAGGGGGCAGATCCTACAATGAGCAGTTCTTC,CATSITGGRSYNEQFF
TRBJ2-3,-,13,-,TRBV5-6,TGTGCCAGCAGCTTTCAGGGGATAGCGGGGCAGTATTTT,CASSFQGIAGQYF
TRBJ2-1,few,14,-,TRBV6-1,TGTGCCAGCAGGATAAGGGTGGCCTACAATGAGCAGTTCTTC,CASRIRVAYNEQFF
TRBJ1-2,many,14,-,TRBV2,TGTGCCAGCAGTGAGGACCCGTCAGGCTATGGCTACACCTTC,CASSEDPSGYGYTF
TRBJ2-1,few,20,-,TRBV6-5,TGTGCCAGCAGTTACTCGAGTGGGGGGTGGGGGCATTTCTCCTACAATGAGCAGTTCTTC,CASSYSSGGWGHFSYNEQFF
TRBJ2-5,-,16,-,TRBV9,TGTGCCAGCAGCGTAGAAAGGGGGGCCGGAGCAGAGACCCAGTACTTC,CASSVERGAGAETQYF
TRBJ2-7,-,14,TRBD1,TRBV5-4,TGTGCCAGCAGCATCGACAGGGTAGCCTACGAGCAGTACTTC,CASSIDRVAYEQYF